This T cell receptor beta chain originates from a study of T-cell memory formation after mild COVID-19. TCRdb itself ran the 5' RACE reads through MiXCR, one entry per CDR3 protein. The data hold more than 200,000 distinct CDR3 sequences, with around 17% observed a single time. This clonotype has just a few counts. The CDR3 is 15 residues long. V lost 1 base and J lost 6, with 17 bases in between. Germline values: CDR1 DFQATT, CDR2 SNEGSKA (reference sequence). This TCR derives from a man between 18 and 35 years old who had mild COVID-19 (a few samples of this study predate the infection). Cell type and time point are not known. V is TRBV20-1 and J is TRBJ2-3; D possibly corresponds to TRBD2 (7 bases). Sequencing was done on a sample of PBMCs or a T cell subset sorted from them (not recorded which). The CDR3 sequence: CSARVAGAYPDTQYF. CDR3 coding DNA: TGCAGTGCTAGAGTGGCGGGGGCCTACCCCGATACGCAGTATTTT.